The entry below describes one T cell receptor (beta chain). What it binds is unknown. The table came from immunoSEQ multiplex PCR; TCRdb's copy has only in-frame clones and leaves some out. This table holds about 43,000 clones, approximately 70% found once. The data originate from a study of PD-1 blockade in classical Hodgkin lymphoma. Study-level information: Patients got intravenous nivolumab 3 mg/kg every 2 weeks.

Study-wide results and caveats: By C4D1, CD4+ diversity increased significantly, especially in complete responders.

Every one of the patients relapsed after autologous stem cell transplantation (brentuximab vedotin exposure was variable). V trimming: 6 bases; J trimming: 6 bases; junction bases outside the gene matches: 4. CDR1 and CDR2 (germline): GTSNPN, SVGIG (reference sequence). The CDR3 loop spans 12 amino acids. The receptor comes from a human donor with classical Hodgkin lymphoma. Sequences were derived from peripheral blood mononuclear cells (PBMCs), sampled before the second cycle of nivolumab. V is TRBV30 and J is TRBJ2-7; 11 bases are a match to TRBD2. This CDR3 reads CACLTSGTEQYF. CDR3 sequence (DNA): TGTGCCTGTCTGACTAGCGGGACCGAGCAGTACTTC.